These T cell receptor beta chains were read from a single sample in a study of spatial heterogeneity in lung cancer. From the 5' RACE reads, TCRdb called clonotypes with MiXCR, one entry per CDR3 protein. The data show about 24,000 distinct CDR3 sequences, under 4% seen once. The sample was PBMCs, taken at surgery. The receptors were gathered from a female donor with early-stage non-small cell lung cancer. Both conserved end residues are part of each CDR3. A D gene is named only where the DNA matches it firmly. Size is stated for part of the rows, as once, few or many counts, or as a class when the clone is expanded.

V	size	J	D	DNA	CDR3
TRBV11-1	many	TRBJ2-7	TRBD2	TGTGCCAGCAGCCCCTCCCGTACGGCGACAGGATGGGGACTAGCGGGGACGTACGAGCAGTACTTC	CASSPSRTATGWGLAGTYEQYF
TRBV20-1	medium-sized	TRBJ2-1	TRBD1	TGCAGTGCCAGGACAGGGGGAGACTACAATGAGCAGTTCTTC	CSARTGGDYNEQFF
TRBV12-3/TRBV12-4	many	TRBJ2-7	.	TGTGCCAGCAGTTTAGGTTGGGACGAGCAGTACTTC	CASSLGWDEQYF
TRBV2	many	TRBJ2-3	TRBD1	TGTGCCAGCAGTCCAATAGGGACAGTCACAGATACGCAGTATTTT	CASSPIGTVTDTQYF
TRBV28	many	TRBJ2-7	.	TGTGCCAGCAGTAGGACGGACTCCTACGAGCAGTACTTC	CASSRTDSYEQYF
TRBV4-1	few	TRBJ1-2	TRBD1	TGCGCCAGCAGCCAAGAGGGTAGAGGACAGGGCCATTATGGCTACACCTTC	CASSQEGRGQGHYGYTF
TRBV7-9	medium-sized	TRBJ2-1	TRBD1	TGTGCCAGCAGCCCCGGGACAGGGAGACTAAATGAGCAGTTCTTC	CASSPGTGRLNEQFF
TRBV20-1	many	TRBJ2-5	TRBD1	TGCAGTGCTGGAGGACAGGGGGCGAAGTCTAGCGGGCTCCAAGAGACCCAGTACTTC	CSAGGQGAKSSGLQETQYF
TRBV13	few	TRBJ2-3	TRBD2	TGTGCCAGCAGCTTAAGGGGACTAGCGGGAAACACAGATACGCAGTATTTT	CASSLRGLAGNTDTQYF
TRBV25-1	many	TRBJ1-2	.	TGTGCCACCGTAGGGGGTGCGGGTGGCTACACCTTC	CATVGGAGGYTF
TRBV7-6	many	TRBJ2-2	.	TGTGCCAGCGCGGGGTTGAACACCGGGGAGCTGTTTTTT	CASAGLNTGELFF
TRBV11-2	many	TRBJ2-7	.	TGTGCCAGCAGCTCATTCCACGAGCAGTACTTC	CASSSFHEQYF
TRBV20-1	many	TRBJ2-7	TRBD2	TGCAGTGCTACCTCGACTAGCGTGGCCTCCTACGAGCAGTACTTC	CSATSTSVASYEQYF
TRBV3-1	many	TRBJ2-3	TRBD2	TGTGCCAGCAGCCAAGCGACTAGCGTGCATGGAGATACGCAGTATTTT	CASSQATSVHGDTQYF
TRBV7-2	many	TRBJ2-3	.	TGTGCCAGCAGCTTAGATTATTCAGATACGCAGTATTTT	CASSLDYSDTQYF
TRBV7-2	many	TRBJ2-7	.	TGTGCCAGCAGCTCCCTTTCCGAGCAGTACTTC	CASSSLSEQYF
TRBV19	many	TRBJ2-1	.	TGTGCCAGTAATCCTCGGATAGCCTACAATGAGCAGTTCTTC	CASNPRIAYNEQFF
TRBV19	many	TRBJ2-1	TRBD2	TGTGCCAGTAGTATGACACTAGCGGGAAAACTGGGTCTAACCTACAATGAGCAGTTCTTC	CASSMTLAGKLGLTYNEQFF
TRBV5-1	many	TRBJ1-1	TRBD1	TGCGCCAGCAGCTTGGGACAGGGGATGACTGAAGCTTTCTTT	CASSLGQGMTEAFF
TRBV3-1	many	TRBJ2-1	.	TGTGCCAGCAGCCAAGTGGGGTTTGGGAACAATGAGCAGTTCTTC	CASSQVGFGNNEQFF
TRBV11-2	many	TRBJ2-3	TRBD1	TGTGCCAGCAGCTTACGCCCAGGGTCGGGACAGAGCACAGATACGCAGTATTTT	CASSLRPGSGQSTDTQYF
TRBV5-1	many	TRBJ2-5	TRBD1	TGCGCCAGCAGCTCGGGGACAGGGGGGAAGACCCAGTACTTC	CASSSGTGGKTQYF
TRBV24-1	medium-sized	TRBJ2-3	.	TGTGCCAGCTCCTTCCCAGATACGCAGTATTTT	CASSFPDTQYF
TRBV29-1	many	TRBJ2-7	.	TGCAGCGTTGTCCCCGGGGCAGCCACCTACGAGCAGTACTTC	CSVVPGAATYEQYF
TRBV7-9	many	TRBJ1-1	.	TGTGCCAGCAGCTTAGCCCAGATTAAGAACACTGAAGCTTTCTTT	CASSLAQIKNTEAFF
TRBV10-3	many	TRBJ2-1	TRBD2	TGTGCCATCAGTGAGTCGGGACTAGCGGGTGCTGAGCAGTTCTTC	CAISESGLAGAEQFF
TRBV18	many	TRBJ1-3	.	TGTGCCAGCTCAACAGAGATCGGAAACACCATATATTTT	CASSTEIGNTIYF
TRBV7-2	many	TRBJ1-5	TRBD1	TGTGCCAGCAGCTTATCAGACAGGGAACAGCCCCAGCATTTT	CASSLSDREQPQHF
TRBV18	few	TRBJ2-7	.	TGTGCCAGCTCCCTGGACACCTCCTACGAGCAGTACTTC	CASSLDTSYEQYF
TRBV18	.	TRBJ2-1	TRBD1	TGTGCCAGCTCAGTCACAGGGGGCGCCTCCTACAATGAGCAGTTCTTC	CASSVTGGASYNEQFF
TRBV11-1	medium-sized	TRBJ2-1	TRBD2	TGTGCCAGCAGCTTGGGAGCGGGAGTCGGCTATGAGCAGTTCTTC	CASSLGAGVGYEQFF
TRBV7-9	many	TRBJ1-1	.	TGTGCCAGCAGCCTCTATAGTGGGGGGTGGAACACTGAAGCTTTCTTT	CASSLYSGGWNTEAFF
TRBV7-8	.	TRBJ2-3	.	TGTGCCAGCAGCCAACAGGGCACAGATACGCAGTATTTT	CASSQQGTDTQYF
TRBV12-3/TRBV12-4	many	TRBJ2-1	TRBD1	TGTGCCAGCAGAGGGGACAGGGGTGGATACAATGAGCAGTTCTTC	CASRGDRGGYNEQFF
TRBV15	many	TRBJ2-7	TRBD1	TGTGCCACCAGCAGAGATCTCTGGGGACAGGGCTACGAGCAGTACTTC	CATSRDLWGQGYEQYF
TRBV30	few	TRBJ2-7	TRBD2	TGTGCCTGGAGCGGACTAGCGGGAGGGTCCTGGTACGAGCAGTACTTC	CAWSGLAGGSWYEQYF
TRBV7-9	many	TRBJ2-2	.	TGTGCCAGCAGGGACACCGGGGAGCTGTTTTTT	CASRDTGELFF
TRBV19	.	TRBJ2-5	TRBD1	TGTGCCAGTACGGACAGGGGGGAAGAGACCCAGTACTTC	CASTDRGEETQYF
TRBV6-1	.	TRBJ2-7	.	TGTGCCAGCACTTCGGCCTACGAGCAGTACTTC	CASTSAYEQYF
TRBV15	few	TRBJ2-5	.	TGTGCCACCAGCAGAGTTTGGGCAGAAGAGACCCAGTACTTC	CATSRVWAEETQYF
TRBV20-1	many	TRBJ1-2	.	TGCAGTGCTAGCTCACCTACGGGCAGGGGCTACACCTTC	CSASSPTGRGYTF
TRBV2	many	TRBJ2-7	.	TGTGCCAGCAAGGTCTCCTACGAGCAGTACTTC	CASKVSYEQYF
TRBV9	many	TRBJ2-7	TRBD2	TGTGCCAGCAGCGTGGCGGGAGGGCCTTACTACGAGCAGTACTTC	CASSVAGGPYYEQYF
TRBV12-3/TRBV12-4	many	TRBJ1-1	.	TGTGCCAGCAGTTTAGCGTCCGGACAAAAAGCTTTCTTT	CASSLASGQKAFF
TRBV19	many	TRBJ1-5	.	TGTGCCAGTAGTATAGATCTCAGGGGTTGGCAGCCCCAGCATTTT	CASSIDLRGWQPQHF
TRBV7-9	.	TRBJ2-1	TRBD2	TGTGCCAGCAGCGCACCCTGGACTAGCGGGAGGGCCTTCTCCTACAATGAGCAGTTCTTC	CASSAPWTSGRAFSYNEQFF
TRBV7-6	many	TRBJ2-7	TRBD1	TGTGCCAGCAGCTTAGGGGGACAGGGATACGAGCAGTACTTC	CASSLGGQGYEQYF
TRBV28	many	TRBJ2-5	.	TGTGCCAGCAGTCCCCGGGTAGGGAGGGAGACCCAGTACTTC	CASSPRVGRETQYF
TRBV19	many	TRBJ2-3	TRBD1	TGTGCCAGTAGTACGACAGGGGGAGGGTTGGATACGCAGTATTTT	CASSTTGGGLDTQYF
TRBV2	many	TRBJ2-3	.	TGTGCCAGCTGGTCAGCTTCGTCAGATACGCAGTATTTT	CASWSASSDTQYF
TRBV20-1	few	TRBJ2-3	.	TGCAGTGCCCGCGAGTTGGGCACAGATACGCAGTATTTT	CSARELGTDTQYF
TRBV5-1	many	TRBJ1-1	.	TGCGCCAGCAGCTTAGGGGGGGCGTTTGCTGAAGCTTTCTTT	CASSLGGAFAEAFF
TRBV5-6	many	TRBJ2-1	.	TGTGCCAGCAGCATTCTGGACAATGAGCAGTTCTTC	CASSILDNEQFF
TRBV19	many	TRBJ2-4	TRBD2	TGTGCCAGTAGTATCCCCGGGACTAGCGGGAGTGGGGACATTCAGTACTTC	CASSIPGTSGSGDIQYF
TRBV5-1	few	TRBJ2-7	.	TGCGCCAGCAGCTTGAACGGGCGTACTTACGAGCAGTACTTC	CASSLNGRTYEQYF
TRBV4-1	medium-sized	TRBJ2-2	TRBD2	TGCGCCAGCAGCCACCTCATGCTAGCGGGAGAAAGCACCGGGGAGCTGTTTTTT	CASSHLMLAGESTGELFF
TRBV12-3/TRBV12-4	few	TRBJ2-7	TRBD1	TGTGCCAGCAGGCGGACAGGGAATCCCTACGAGCAGTACTTC	CASRRTGNPYEQYF
TRBV10-3	many	TRBJ2-1	TRBD2	TGTGCCATCAGTTCGACTAGCGGGAGGGCCGACGAGCAGTTCTTC	CAISSTSGRADEQFF
TRBV20-1	many	TRBJ2-5	TRBD2	TGCAGTGAAAGCGGGACTGACGGGGAGACCCAGTACTTC	CSESGTDGETQYF
TRBV6-2/TRBV6-3	many	TRBJ2-7	.	TGTGCCAGCGGTCACAGGGTGAGATACGAGCAGTACTTC	CASGHRVRYEQYF